Given below is one T cell receptor beta chain in context. Its antigen remains unknown. V lost 4 bases and J lost 3; bases outside the gene matches: 2. The germline CDR1 and CDR2 sequences are LGHNA and YNFKEQ. The CDR3 spans 14 residues. These data are taken from a study of cytomegalovirus exposure and HLA in healthy donors. General observations from the study: Despite most TCR sequences being rare, some public TCRs occurred in many donors. Available immune exposure information covered CMV serostatus only.

PCR used 60 Vbeta primers and 13 Jbeta primers. Clones were sequenced by immunoSEQ multiplex PCR, and TCRdb holds only the in-frame ones, with some missing. The table has about 150,000 clones, roughly 80% seen once; the top ten hold less than 2.5%. The sequence was obtained from a male donor in good health and CMV-seronegative. The specimen sequenced was PBMCs. The chain couples TRBV4-2 to TRBJ1-2; 10 bases match TRBD1. CDR3 DNA: TGTGCCAGCAGCCGGGACAGGGGTTACTATGGCTACACCTTC. The encoded protein is CASSRDRGYYGYTF.